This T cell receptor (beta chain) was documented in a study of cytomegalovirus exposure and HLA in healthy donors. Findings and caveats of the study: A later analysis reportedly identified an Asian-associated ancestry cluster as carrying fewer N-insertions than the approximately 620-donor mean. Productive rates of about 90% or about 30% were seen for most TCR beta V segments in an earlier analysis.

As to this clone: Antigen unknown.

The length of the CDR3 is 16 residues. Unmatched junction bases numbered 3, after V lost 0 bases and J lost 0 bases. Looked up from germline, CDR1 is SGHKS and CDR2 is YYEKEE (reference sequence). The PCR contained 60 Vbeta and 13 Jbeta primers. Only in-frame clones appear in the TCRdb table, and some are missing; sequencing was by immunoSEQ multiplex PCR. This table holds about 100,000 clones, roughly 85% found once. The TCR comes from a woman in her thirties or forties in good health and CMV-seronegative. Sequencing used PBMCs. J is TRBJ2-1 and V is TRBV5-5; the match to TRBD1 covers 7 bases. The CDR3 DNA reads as TGTGCCAGCAGCTTGGAGGGGGCGAACTCCTACAATGAGCAGTTCTTC. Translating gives CASSLEGANSYNEQFF.